The 14 T cell receptor beta chains given below trace back to one sample, sequenced in a study of blood T cell repertoires in COVID-19. Libraries were prepared by immunoSEQ multiplex PCR; TCRdb keeps only in-frame clonotypes and omits some of them. The data hold some 200,000 clones, with around 85% observed a single time. Sequencing input: peripheral blood. These receptors all stem from a woman in her seventies with COVID-19, enrolled during active disease.

In its sample, this clone was seen once. The V call is TRBV7-2, the J call TRBJ2-1; TRBD2 matches at 9 bases. The V gene end was trimmed by 0 bases and the J gene end by 3 bases; junction bases not matched to a gene: 3. The length of the CDR3 is 16 residues. Germline CDR1 SGHTA, CDR2 FQGNSA. CDR3 loop: CASSLASGRHYNEQFF. CDR3 coding DNA: TGTGCCAGCAGCTTAGCAAGCGGGAGGCACTACAATGAGCAGTTCTTC.

The chain uses TRBV5-6 and TRBJ1-2; the match to TRBD1 covers 10 bases. This CDR3 contains 14 residues. Germline values: CDR1 SGHDT, CDR2 YYEEEE. With 4 bases clipped from V and 6 bases from J, the junction kept 6 bases outside the gene matches. The CDR3 DNA sequence: TGTGCCAGCAGCCCCTTGACAGGGGGCGATGGCTACACCTTC. Protein sequence: CASSPLTGGDGYTF. Based on the CDR3 plus reference TRBV5-6 and TRBJ1-2, the full variable domain is DAGVTQSPTHLIKTRGQQVTLRCSPKSGHDTVSWYQQALGQGPQFIFQYYEEEERQRGNFPDRFSGHQFPNYSSELNVNALLLGDSALYLCASSPLTGGDGYTFGSGTRLTVV.

The rearrangement links TRBV19 to TRBJ2-1; D is perhaps TRBD2 (6 bases). V lost 3 bases to trimming and J lost 7 bases, with 16 bases between them. The germline gives CDR1 LNHDA, CDR2 SQIVND (reference sequence). The CDR3 extends over 15 amino acids. CDR3 DNA sequence: TGTGCCAGTAGTATTGGGGTGATGCGGGGAAATGAGCAGTTCTTC. This sequence encodes CASSIGVMRGNEQFF.

V and J are TRBV11-2 and TRBJ2-7; D possibly corresponds to TRBD2 (5 bases). Trimming removed 4 bases at V and 6 bases at J, with 13 bases between. Germline CDR1 SGHAT, CDR2 FQNNGV. The CDR3 extends over 13 amino acids. The CDR3 DNA is TGTGCCAGCAGCTATTTTAGGAGCGGCGAGCAGTACTTC. This codes for CASSYFRSGEQYF.

The count of this clone is one. The V and J genes are TRBV27 and TRBJ1-2; TRBD1 is a possible D gene (6 bases). The CDR3 covers 16 residues. The germline CDR1 and CDR2 sequences are MNHEY and SMNVEV (reference sequence). The V end was cut by 2 bases, the J end by 4 bases, with 17 bases between. As DNA, the CDR3 is TGTGCCAGCAGTTTAAGAGGCAGGGGTGGTATCTATGGCTACACCTTC. It codes for CASSLRGRGGIYGYTF.

The chain carries TRBV27 and TRBJ2-6; D uncertain. The CDR3 is made up of 16 amino acids. V was clipped by 3 bases and J by 4 bases, with 13 bases between them. Germline V gene sequence: CDR1 MNHEY, CDR2 SMNVEV (reference sequence). CDR3 nucleotide sequence: TGTGCCAGCAGTTTCGGGTTGTCGGCCGGGGCCAACGTCCTGACTTTC. Its protein is CASSFGLSAGANVLTF.

This clone was found once. The chain is built from TRBV4-2 and TRBJ2-3; the D gene is possibly TRBD2 (6 bases). V was shortened by 7 bases and J by 5 bases, with 19 bases between the two germline ends. Germline CDR1 is LGHNA and CDR2 is YNFKEQ. The CDR3 has 15 residues. The CDR3 protein is CASKIGGSLLDTQYF. CDR3 nucleotides: TGTGCCAGCAAGATTGGGGGGTCCCTCCTAGATACGCAGTATTTT.

This clone occurred once. The chain couples TRBV19 to TRBJ2-1; TRBD2 matches 8 bases. V dropped 4 bases and J dropped 3; count of bases not matched to a gene: 8. Germline V gene lookup returns CDR1 LNHDA and CDR2 SQIVND (reference sequence). CDR3 size: 16 residues. The CDR3 coding sequence is TGTGCCAGTAGTAACCCACTAGCGGCCCGCTACAATGAGCAGTTCTTC. As protein: CASSNPLAARYNEQFF.

V gene TRBV5-8 combines with J gene TRBJ1-5, with 9 bases identical to TRBD1. Germline assignment: CDR1 SGHTS and CDR2 YDEGEE. The length of the CDR3 is 17 residues. V shed 2 bases, J shed 0 bases, and the junction held 6 bases outside the gene matches. The CDR3 here is CASSLPGQGYSNQPQHF. CDR3 nucleotides: TGTGCCAGCAGCTTACCGGGACAGGGTTATAGCAATCAGCCCCAGCATTTT.

V is TRBV5-4 and J is TRBJ2-3, with a possible D match to TRBD2 (6 bases). The V gene's germline CDR1 is SGHNT and CDR2 YYREEE (reference sequence). The CDR3 runs 15 residues. The ends were cut back, 3 bases at V and 0 bases at J, with 11 bases in the middle. DNA for the CDR3: TGTGCCAGCAGCTGGGAGGACACCAGCACAGATACGCAGTATTTT. As protein: CASSWEDTSTDTQYF.

This rearrangement joins TRBV5-6 to TRBJ1-5; 8 bases line up with TRBD1. The V gene's germline CDR1 is SGHDT and CDR2 YYEEEE. CDR3 size: 15 residues. The V and J ends lost 4 bases and 1 base, in that order; junction bases with no gene match: 4. CDR3 amino acids: CASSRGQGSNQPQHF. For the CDR3, the DNA is TGTGCCAGCAGCCGCGGACAGGGCAGCAATCAGCCCCAGCATTTT.

CDR3 protein: CASSQISGGHYGYTF. The CDR3 DNA is TGTGCCAGCAGCCAAATCAGTGGAGGGCACTATGGCTACACCTTC. The chain combines TRBV3-1 (or the pseudogene TRBV3-2) with TRBJ1-2; no reliable D call. Germline V gene sequence: CDR1 LGHDT, CDR2 YNNKEL (reference sequence). V was shortened by 2 bases and J by 3 bases, with 13 bases between the two germline ends. This CDR3 has 15 residues.

The V gene is TRBV6-6, the J gene TRBJ2-7, with 9 bases fitting TRBD1. The CDR3 has 15 residues. Trimming took 5 bases from V and 0 from J; bases not matched to a gene: 5. Germline-derived CDR1 and CDR2 are MNHNY and SVGAGI (reference sequence). Here the CDR3 reads CASSAGTGSSYEQYF. The CDR3 bases are TGTGCCAGCAGTGCCGGGACAGGGAGCTCCTACGAGCAGTACTTC.

The gene calls are TRBV7-9 and TRBJ2-3, with 12 bases that match TRBD2. In germline, CDR1 is SEHNR, CDR2 FQNEAQ (reference sequence). The V segment lost 5 bases and the J segment 5 bases; nucleotides outside the gene matches: 5. The CDR3 runs 15 residues. The CDR3 nucleotides read TGTGCCAGCAGCGCTATACTAGCGGGGGGAGATACGCAGTATTTT. It codes for CASSAILAGGDTQYF.